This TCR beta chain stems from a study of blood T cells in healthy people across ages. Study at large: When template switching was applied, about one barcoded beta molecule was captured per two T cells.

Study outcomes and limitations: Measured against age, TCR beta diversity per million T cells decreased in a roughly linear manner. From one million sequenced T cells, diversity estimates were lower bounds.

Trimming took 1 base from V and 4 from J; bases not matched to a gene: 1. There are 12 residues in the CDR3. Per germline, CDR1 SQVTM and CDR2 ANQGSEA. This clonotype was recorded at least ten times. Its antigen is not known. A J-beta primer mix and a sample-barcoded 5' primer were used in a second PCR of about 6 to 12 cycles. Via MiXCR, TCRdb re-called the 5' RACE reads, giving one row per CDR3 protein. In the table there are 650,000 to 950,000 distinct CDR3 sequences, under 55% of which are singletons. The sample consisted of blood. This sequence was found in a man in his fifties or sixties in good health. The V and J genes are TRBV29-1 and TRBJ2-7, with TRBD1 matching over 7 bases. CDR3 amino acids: CSVEGQGYEQYF. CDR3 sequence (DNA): TGCAGCGTTGAAGGACAGGGTTACGAGCAGTACTTC.